These T cell receptor beta chains were read from a single sample in a study of cytomegalovirus exposure and HLA in healthy donors. Method: immunoSEQ multiplex PCR; TCRdb's copy keeps in-frame clones and lacks some. The sample holds 160,000 or so clones, roughly four fifths seen once. Sequencing was carried out using PBMCs. The receptors stem from a man aged 45-60 years in good health and CMV-seropositive. The CDR3 runs from the conserved cysteine through the conserved F or W. D genes are given only for firm matches. Clone size is stated in some rows and not others, as once, few, many or a class when expanded.

v_gene: TRBV7-2; d_gene: TRBD1; abundance: -; j_gene: TRBJ1-2; CDR3aa: CASSFRPPTGIVANYGYTF; CDR3nt: TGTGCCAGCAGCTTCAGACCCCCGACAGGGATCGTGGCTAACTATGGCTACACCTTC
v_gene: TRBV28; d_gene: TRBD1; abundance: once; j_gene: TRBJ1-2; CDR3aa: CASGRQGVGYGYTF; CDR3nt: TGTGCCAGCGGAAGGCAGGGGGTGGGCTATGGCTACACCTTC
v_gene: TRBV4-2; d_gene: -; abundance: -; j_gene: TRBJ1-1; CDR3aa: CASSQVAGNMNTEAFF; CDR3nt: TGTGCCAGCAGCCAAGTAGCCGGAAACATGAACACTGAAGCTTTCTTT
v_gene: TRBV7-2; d_gene: TRBD2; abundance: -; j_gene: TRBJ2-5; CDR3aa: CASSLVLGGRGQETQYF; CDR3nt: TGTGCCAGCAGCTTAGTTTTGGGCGGGAGGGGGCAAGAGACCCAGTACTTC
v_gene: TRBV18; d_gene: TRBD2; abundance: -; j_gene: TRBJ2-7; CDR3aa: CASSPGRAGYYEQYF; CDR3nt: TGTGCCAGCTCACCCGGGAGGGCCGGCTACTACGAGCAGTACTTC
v_gene: TRBV6-1; d_gene: -; abundance: -; j_gene: TRBJ1-6; CDR3aa: CAIKQGSYNSPLHF; CDR3nt: TGTGCCATCAAACAGGGCTCCTATAATTCACCCCTCCACTTT
v_gene: TRBV7-9; d_gene: -; abundance: -; j_gene: TRBJ2-3; CDR3aa: CASTSELLGDTQYF; CDR3nt: TGTGCCAGCACCTCGGAGCTTCTGGGAGATACGCAGTATTTT
v_gene: TRBV7-9; d_gene: -; abundance: once; j_gene: TRBJ1-1; CDR3aa: CASSLRGEAFF; CDR3nt: TGTGCCAGCAGCTTAAGGGGTGAAGCTTTCTTT
v_gene: TRBV13; d_gene: TRBD2; abundance: -; j_gene: TRBJ2-5; CDR3aa: CASSLWGGRDYQETQYF; CDR3nt: TGTGCCAGCAGCTTATGGGGCGGGAGGGATTACCAAGAGACCCAGTACTTC
v_gene: TRBV6-5; d_gene: -; abundance: -; j_gene: TRBJ1-6; CDR3aa: CASSRIEGSPLHF; CDR3nt: TGTGCCAGCAGTCGCATTGAGGGTTCACCCCTCCACTTT